These T cell receptor beta chains were read from a single sample in a study of T cell responses to AZD1222 COVID-19 vaccine. Measured with immunoSEQ multiplex PCR; TCRdb has only the in-frame clones, and not every one. The table includes roughly 140,000 clones, 75% to 95% detected once. This sample comprised peripheral blood, obtained on day 0 of MenACWY control vaccination. The receptors derive from an adult in good health. Each CDR3 is given with its conserved first and last residue. Fields, in order: D gene, clone size, V gene, J gene, CDR3 length, CDR3 DNA, CDR3 protein. The D gene is left open where the match is weak. Clone size is shown for a subset of rows, as once, few, many or a class of expanded clone.

NA,NA,TRBV7-9,TRBJ2-7,14,TGTGCCAGCAGCCCGCTCGGACGGGACCACGAGCAGTACTTC,CASSPLGRDHEQYF
NA,NA,TRBV7-9,TRBJ1-1,13,TGTGCCAGCAGATCGACGGGAAACACTGAAGCTTTCTTT,CASRSTGNTEAFF
TRBD2,few,TRBV7-6,TRBJ2-1,20,TGTGCCAGCAGCCTGATAGGAGTGGCAGGCGGGAGGGACCGGGGCAATGAGCAGTTCTTC,CASSLIGVAGGRDRGNEQFF
TRBD2,NA,TRBV9,TRBJ2-1,17,TGTGCCAGCAGCGCCCACCCCACTAGCGACGGTAACAATGAGCAGTTCTTC,CASSAHPTSDGNNEQFF
NA,NA,TRBV6-5,TRBJ1-5,14,TGTGCCAGCAAATCATGGAGGGGCAATCAGCCCCAGCATTTT,CASKSWRGNQPQHF
TRBD2,once,TRBV7-6,TRBJ2-1,17,TGTGCCAGCAGCCCAACCACTAGCGGAACCCTCCGGGATGAGCAGTTCTTC,CASSPTTSGTLRDEQFF
TRBD2,NA,TRBV23-1,TRBJ2-7,15,TGCGCCAGCAGTCGGGGGACTAGCGTTTCCTACGAGCAGTACTTC,CASSRGTSVSYEQYF
NA,few,TRBV6-4,TRBJ2-1,13,TGTGCCAGCAGTGACGACTACCACAATGAGCAGTTCTTC,CASSDDYHNEQFF
TRBD1,NA,TRBV18,TRBJ1-1,14,TGTGCCAGCTCAGGGACAGGGCCTAACACTGAAGCTTTCTTT,CASSGTGPNTEAFF
NA,NA,TRBV30,TRBJ1-2,11,TGTGCCTGGAGTGATGGGGCTGGCTACACCTTC,CAWSDGAGYTF
NA,NA,TRBV10-2,TRBJ1-6,14,TGCGCCAGCAGTGATACAGGGCCAAGGTCACCCCTCCACTTT,CASSDTGPRSPLHF
NA,NA,TRBV11-2,TRBJ1-5,16,TGTGCCAGCAGCCCCTCCCCGGTTACCGGCAATCAGCCCCAGCATTTT,CASSPSPVTGNQPQHF
NA,NA,TRBV6-5,TRBJ1-3,15,TGTGCCAGCAGTTACTCGATGGGGGCCGGAAACACCATATATTTT,CASSYSMGAGNTIYF
NA,NA,TRBV5-1,TRBJ1-1,15,TGCGCCAGCAGCGCTAAGCCGGGGAAGGACACTGAAGCTTTCTTT,CASSAKPGKDTEAFF